The 12 T cell receptor beta chains below come from one sample, sequenced in a study of T-cell memory formation after mild COVID-19. A single record per CDR3 protein comes from TCRdb applying MiXCR to the 5' RACE reads. The sample shows about 340,000 distinct CDR3 sequences, around a sixth of them seen only once. The sequenced sample was PBMCs or a T cell subset sorted from them (not recorded which). All receptors come from a man aged 18 to 30 who had mild COVID-19 (a few samples of this study predate the infection). Cell type and time point are not known.

This clonotype came up a few times. The chain is built from TRBV7-3 and TRBJ2-6; D call uncertain. Trimming removed 9 bases from V and 4 bases from J, with 10 bases in between. Per the germline V gene, CDR1 is SGHTA and CDR2 is FQGTGA. The CDR3 is 13 residues long. DNA of the CDR3: TGTGCCAGTGCGTTGGCGGGGGCCAACGTCCTGACTTTC. Its translation is CASALAGANVLTF.

The CDR3 loop is CASSNYSSEHSYNEQFF. For the CDR3, the DNA is TGTGCCAGCAGCAACTACTCGAGCGAACACTCCTACAATGAGCAGTTCTTC. The chain links TRBV11-3 to TRBJ2-1; D is unclear. CDR1 is SGHNT and CDR2 is YENEEA in the germline V gene. Trimming took 5 bases from V and 0 from J, leaving 17 bases between them. The CDR3 runs 17 residues.

CDR3 coding DNA: TGTGCCAGCAGCTTTTACCGGGGACATAGCAATCAGCCCCAGCATTTT. Its protein product is CASSFYRGHSNQPQHF. This chain connects TRBV5-6 to TRBJ1-5; the D gene is possibly TRBD1 (6 bases). The CDR3 consists of 16 residues. CDR1 is SGHDT and CDR2 is YYEEEE in the germline V gene. V was clipped by 2 bases and J by 0 bases, with 12 bases between them.

This clonotype was seen a few times. V usage is TRBV7-2 and J usage is TRBJ2-7; TRBD1 matches 9 bases. With 3 bases clipped from V and 2 bases from J, the junction kept 2 bases outside the gene matches. The germline gives CDR1 SGHTA, CDR2 FQGNSA. The CDR3 runs to 14 residues. CDR3 in amino acids: CASSFRTGAYEQYF. The DNA for the CDR3 is TGTGCCAGCAGCTTTCGGACAGGGGCCTACGAGCAGTACTTC. Full variable domain (missing parts from reference TRBV7-2 and TRBJ2-7): GAGVSQSPSNKVTEKGKDVELRCDPISGHTALYWYRQSLGQGLEFLIYFQGNSAPDKSGLPSDRFSAERTGGSVSTLTIQRTQQEDSAVYLCASSFRTGAYEQYFGPGTRLTVT.

This clonotype occurred many times. The J gene is TRBJ2-7, the V gene TRBV7-2; the match to TRBD2 covers 9 bases. Trimming at V came to 3 bases and at J to 3 bases, leaving 6 bases not matched to a gene. The CDR3 is 15 residues long. CDR1 and CDR2 from the germline V gene are SGHTA and FQGNSA. Written as DNA, the CDR3 is TGTGCCAGCAGCTTTAGCGGGGGACCGTTCTACGAGCAGTACGTC. Translating gives CASSFSGGPFYEQYV.

The chain has TRBV4-1 and TRBJ2-2; D unresolved. The V end was cut by 1 base, the J end by 7 bases, with 10 bases between. Germline V gene sequence: CDR1 MGHRA, CDR2 YSYEKL. The CDR3 extends over 14 amino acids. CDR3 bases: TGCGCCAGCAGCCAAGTTGGGTCCGGCGGGGAGCTGTTTTTT. Translating it yields CASSQVGSGGELFF.

The chain couples TRBV15 to TRBJ1-4; tentative D call: TRBD1 (6 bases). The CDR3 spans 14 residues. With 2 bases removed from V and 8 bases from J, the gap between germline ends came to 12 bases. Germline values: CDR1 LNHNV, CDR2 YYDKDF (reference sequence). In nucleotides, the CDR3 is TGTGCCACCAGCAGACTGGACAGTCGAGAAAAACTGTTTTTT. This sequence encodes CATSRLDSREKLFF.

The J gene is TRBJ2-1, the V gene TRBV13; 9 bases are shared with TRBD1. V was pared by 4 bases and J by 3 bases, with 7 bases of the junction left unmatched. This CDR3 contains 16 residues. Germline V gene sequence: CDR1 PRHDT, CDR2 FYEKMQ (reference sequence). DNA of the CDR3: TGTGCCAGCAGCTCATACGGGACAGGGAACTACAATGAGCAGTTCTTC. Translated: CASSSYGTGNYNEQFF.

This chain connects TRBV7-9 to TRBJ1-1; possible D gene TRBD1, 5 bases. Germline CDR1 reads SEHNR; CDR2 reads FQNEAQ (reference sequence). V dropped 6 bases and J dropped 3 bases, with 8 bases sitting between them. The length of the CDR3 is 12 residues. The CDR3 region has the DNA TGTGCCAGCAGTTGGGGGTACACTGAAGCTTTCTTT. Translation gives CASSWGYTEAFF.

In this sample, this clonotype turned up many times. V and J are TRBV2 and TRBJ2-1; D unclear. The CDR3 is 12 residues long. Germline CDR1 is SNHLY and CDR2 is FYNNEI. Trimming cost V 8 bases and J 8 bases, with 13 bases left between them. CDR3 nucleotides: TGTGCCAGCCTTCCCCAAAGCGATGAGCAGTTCTTC. It yields the protein CASLPQSDEQFF.

The J gene is TRBJ1-2, the V gene TRBV3-1; D gene unclear. Trimming left V 4 bases short and J 2 bases short, with 8 bases between. The CDR3 runs to 13 residues. CDR1 LGHDT and CDR2 YNNKEL come from the germline V gene (reference sequence). Here the CDR3 DNA reads TGTGCCAGCAGCCCCGAGATAAACTATGGCTACACCTTC. Its protein product is CASSPEINYGYTF.

The sample holds a few counts of this clonotype. The V and J genes are TRBV21-1 and TRBJ2-7; the listed D gene, TRBD1, was not tested against the DNA. TRBV21-1 is flagged as a pseudogene. The CDR3 covers 16 residues. This CDR3 is CASSNRAKAISYEQYV. CDR3 bases: TGTGCCAGCAGCAATCGGGCGAAAGCAATCTCCTACGAGCAGTACGTC.